These 24 T cell receptor beta chains share one sample of origin, sequenced in a study of cytomegalovirus exposure and HLA in healthy donors. The PCR had 60 Vbeta and 13 Jbeta primers. Sequenced by immunoSEQ multiplex PCR; TCRdb stores in-frame clones only, minus some. The sample contains under 55,000 clones, around 72% of which appear only once. The sequenced sample consisted of PBMCs. These TCRs come from a young man in good health and CMV-seronegative.

The V call is TRBV5-3, the J call TRBJ1-2, with 8 bases matching TRBD1. TRBV5-3 carries the ORF label, with uncertain function. V lost 7 bases and J lost 6; bases outside the gene matches: 5. The CDR3 totals 12 residues. CDR3 bases: TGTGCCAGACAGGGGGCGGGCCATGGCTACACCTTC. Its protein product is CARQGAGHGYTF.

The V call is TRBV28, the J call TRBJ1-2; the D is unclear. CDR3 length: 17 amino acids. The V and J ends lost 3 bases and 1 base respectively, with 18 bases between them. CDR1 and CDR2 from the germline V gene are MDHEN and SYDVKM. The CDR3 coding sequence is TGTGCCAGCAGTTTTTACAGCCCCACTAGCTATAACTATGGCTACACCTTC. Encoded protein: CASSFYSPTSYNYGYTF.

This chain joins TRBV27 and TRBJ2-5, with 7 bases fitting TRBD1. The CDR3 contains 13 residues. Per the germline V gene, CDR1 is MNHEY and CDR2 is SMNVEV (reference sequence). V lost 6 bases and J lost 5; bases outside the gene matches: 6. Here the CDR3 reads CASRQGRAETQYF. As DNA, the CDR3 is TGTGCCAGCAGACAGGGGCGGGCCGAGACCCAGTACTTC.

The V and J genes are TRBV29-1 and TRBJ1-2; 7 bases are shared with TRBD1. V lost 7 bases and J lost 7; bases outside the gene matches: 12. The CDR3 length is 13 residues. The germline V gene has CDR1 SQVTM and CDR2 ANQGSEA. CDR3 region: CSGLDRERGGYTF. CDR3 nucleotides: TGCAGCGGACTAGACAGGGAAAGGGGTGGCTACACCTTC.

A remark on this clone: One junction end disagrees with the germline gene, perhaps due to a read error. The V gene is TRBV6-5, the J gene TRBJ2-3; D is possibly TRBD1 (6 bases). The CDR3 spans 14 residues. Germline V gene lookup returns CDR1 MNHEY and CDR2 SVGAGI. CDR3 nucleotides: TGTGCTAGCAGAGAGACAGGCCGCACAGATACGCAGTATTTT. Protein product: CASRETGRTDTQYF.

The J gene is TRBJ2-5, the V gene TRBV30; 9 bases line up with TRBD2. The DNA end favors TRBJ2-7, so the J call may be wrong. The CDR3 runs 17 residues. Per the germline V gene, CDR1 is GTSNPN and CDR2 is SVGIG (reference sequence). CDR3 residues: CACAGGSGRSATYEQYF. DNA for the CDR3: TGTGCCTGCGCAGGGGGTAGCGGGAGATCCGCGACCTACGAGCAGTACTTC.

The chain couples TRBV9 to TRBJ1-3, with a weak D call TRBD1 (6 bases). This CDR3 is built from 17 residues. Deletions cut 3 bases from V and 0 bases from J, with 16 bases between. The V gene's germline CDR1 is SGDLS and CDR2 YYNGEE. The CDR3 reads CASSASDRPLSGNTIYF. CDR3 sequence (DNA): TGTGCCAGCAGCGCCTCAGACAGGCCACTCTCTGGAAACACCATATATTTT.

CDR3 region: CASSLSGQAYEQYF. The CDR3 bases are TGTGCCAGCAGCTTATCCGGACAGGCCTACGAGCAGTACTTC. The chain has TRBV5-4 and TRBJ2-7; 7 bases line up with TRBD1. Trimming at V came to 2 bases and at J to 2 bases, leaving 4 bases not matched to a gene. This CDR3 has 14 amino acids. Germline V gene lookup returns CDR1 SGHNT and CDR2 YYREEE (reference sequence).

This chain links TRBV10-3 with TRBJ2-1, with 8 bases matching TRBD2. With V trimmed by 5 bases and J by 5 bases, 8 bases remained unmatched. The germline V gene encodes CDR1 ENHRY and CDR2 SYGVKD. The CDR3 covers 15 residues. The CDR3 spells CAISQRLAQDNEQFF. CDR3 nucleotides: TGTGCCATCAGTCAGAGACTAGCGCAGGACAATGAGCAGTTCTTC.

This clone was observed a few times. The chain joins TRBV6-6 to TRBJ1-1; 8 positions agree with TRBD1. The CDR3 covers 14 residues. V trimming: 9 bases; J trimming: 0 bases; junction bases outside the gene matches: 6. Looked up from germline, CDR1 is MNHNY and CDR2 is SVGAGI (reference sequence). CDR3 sequence: CASRQGWMNTEAFF. The DNA for the CDR3 is TGTGCCAGTAGACAGGGGTGGATGAACACTGAAGCTTTCTTT.

In its sample, this clone was seen a few times. This chain connects TRBV13 to TRBJ2-1, with TRBD2 identical over 11 bases. V was pared by 5 bases and J by 7 bases, with 10 bases of the junction left unmatched. Germline V gene lookup returns CDR1 PRHDT and CDR2 FYEKMQ (reference sequence). This CDR3 spans 16 amino acids. The CDR3 is CASSARTSGSENEQFF. Here the CDR3 DNA reads TGTGCCAGCAGCGCGCGTACTAGCGGGAGTGAAAATGAGCAGTTCTTC.

The sample holds one count of this clone. This chain links TRBV5-1 with TRBJ2-7; weak D call: TRBD1 (5 bases). This CDR3 is 15 amino acids long. Per germline, CDR1 SGHRS and CDR2 YFSETQ. Trimming shortened V by 0 bases and J by 2 bases, and 12 bases separated the two germline ends. The CDR3 reads CASSLDAGIAYEQYF. In DNA form, the CDR3 reads TGCGCCAGCAGCTTGGATGCAGGGATTGCCTACGAGCAGTACTTC.

The chain links TRBV4-3 to TRBJ2-7; 9 bases match TRBD2. In germline, CDR1 is LGHNA, CDR2 YSLEER. V trimming: 0 bases; J trimming: 4 bases; junction bases outside the gene matches: 4. CDR3 length equals 15 residues. As DNA, the CDR3 is TGCGCCAGCAGCCAAGAATATAGCGGGAGTTACGAGCAGTACTTC. It specifies CASSQEYSGSYEQYF.

The chain employs TRBV30 and TRBJ1-2, with 9 bases matching TRBD1. CDR3 length equals 14 residues. Trimming took 3 bases from V and 2 from J; bases not matched to a gene: 4. Germline CDR1 and CDR2: GTSNPN and SVGIG (reference sequence). The CDR3 is CAWRGTGTNYGYTF. The DNA for the CDR3 is TGTGCCTGGAGGGGGACAGGGACCAACTATGGCTACACCTTC.

In its sample, this clone was seen a few times. This chain uses TRBV2 with TRBJ2-1, with 11 positions matching TRBD2. The CDR3 contains 17 residues. Per the germline V gene, CDR1 is SNHLY and CDR2 is FYNNEI. The junction had 12 bases not matched to a gene; V was cut back by 10 bases and J by 1 base. As DNA, the CDR3 is TGTGCCATGGGAGGGACTAGCGGAAAAAAGTCCTACAATGAGCAGTTCTTC. Residues: CAMGGTSGKKSYNEQFF. Filled out from reference TRBV2 and TRBJ2-1, the complete variable domain reads EPEVTQTPSHQVTQMGQEVILRCVPISNHLYFYWYRQILGQKVEFLVSFYNNEISEKSEIFDDQFSVERPDGSNFTLKIRSTKLEDSAMYFCAMGGTSGKKSYNEQFFGPGTRLTVL.

This rearrangement joins TRBV28 to TRBJ1-2, with 11 bases fitting TRBD1. J gave up 5 bases and V 1 base, and 6 bases lay outside the gene matches. Germline CDR1 reads MDHEN; CDR2 reads SYDVKM. This CDR3 region has 16 residues. The chain's CDR3 is CASSLSGQGADYGYTF. The CDR3 DNA is TGTGCCAGCAGTTTATCCGGACAGGGGGCGGATTATGGCTACACCTTC.

DNA for the CDR3: TGTGCCAGCAGTAGGACGGGATTATCGAGAGAGCAGTACTTC. It specifies CASSRTGLSREQYF. The chain uses TRBV28 and TRBJ2-7; D possibly corresponds to TRBD2 (5 bases). The CDR3 has 14 amino acids. Trimming removed 5 bases at V and 7 bases at J, with 18 bases between. CDR1 is MDHEN and CDR2 is SYDVKM in the germline V gene.

This clone was counted only a few times. The CDR3 loop is CASSASGSSGNTIYF. The CDR3 region has the DNA TGTGCCAGCAGTGCCTCCGGGAGCTCTGGAAACACCATATATTTT. This sequence joins TRBV6-5 and TRBJ1-3; D uncertain. V dropped 5 bases and J dropped 0 bases, with 11 bases sitting between them. Germline V lookup: CDR1 MNHEY, CDR2 SVGAGI. The CDR3 spans 15 residues.

This clone was detected once. This chain joins TRBV6-1 and TRBJ1-2, with TRBD1 as a possible D gene (5 bases). Trimming shortened V by 6 bases and J by 4 bases, and 18 bases separated the two germline ends. The CDR3 sequence is 15 residues long. Germline lookup yields CDR1 MNHNS and CDR2 SASEGT. This chain's CDR3 is CASRPQGTLGYGYTF. DNA of the CDR3: TGTGCCAGCAGGCCGCAGGGTACCCTAGGCTATGGCTACACCTTC.

V gene TRBV6-4 combines with J gene TRBJ2-1, with 12 positions matching TRBD2. The V segment lost 11 bases and the J segment 5 bases; nucleotides outside the gene matches: 13. This CDR3 comprises 16 residues. Germline V gene data show CDR1 as MRHNA and CDR2 as SNTAGT. CDR3 sequence: CAGLRLAGVGHNEQFF. The CDR3 DNA is TGTGCCGGACTCAGACTAGCGGGAGTGGGCCACAATGAGCAGTTCTTC.

The genes are TRBV28 and TRBJ1-5; 7 nucleotides match TRBD1. CDR1 and CDR2 (germline): MDHEN, SYDVKM. The CDR3 totals 15 residues. The V gene end was trimmed by 5 bases and the J gene end by 0 bases; junction bases not matched to a gene: 4. The CDR3 protein is CASSQGQASNQPQHF. CDR3 DNA sequence: TGTGCCAGCAGTCAAGGACAGGCTAGCAATCAGCCCCAGCATTTT.

V usage is TRBV10-3 and J usage is TRBJ2-2, with a tentative D call TRBD2 (6 bases). The V end was cut by 0 bases, the J end by 5 bases, with 10 bases between. Per the germline V gene, CDR1 is ENHRY and CDR2 is SYGVKD. This CDR3 comprises 15 residues. This CDR3 is CAISESLGGTGELFF. The CDR3 DNA reads TGTGCCATCAGTGAGTCCCTAGGAGGGACCGGGGAGCTGTTTTTT.

Only one count was recorded for this clone. J is TRBJ1-3 and V is TRBV9; TRBD1 agrees at 8 bases. CDR3 length: 15 residues. The ends lost 4 bases at V and 4 bases at J; junction bases unmatched: 7. Germline CDR1 and CDR2: SGDLS and YYNGEE. The CDR3 DNA sequence: TGTGCCAGCAGCCTAGGACAGGGTGGGGGAAACACCATATATTTT. This encodes CASSLGQGGGNTIYF.

The rearrangement joins TRBV4-1 to TRBJ2-5; TRBD2 matches at 13 bases. CDR1 and CDR2 from the germline V gene are MGHRA and YSYEKL. Trimming cost V 1 base and J 1 base; bases outside gene matches: 6. This CDR3 is built from 18 residues. CDR3 DNA: TGCGCCAGCAGCCAAGGGACTAGCGGGAGAGGCTCCCAAGAGACCCAGTACTTC. Translated, it gives CASSQGTSGRGSQETQYF.